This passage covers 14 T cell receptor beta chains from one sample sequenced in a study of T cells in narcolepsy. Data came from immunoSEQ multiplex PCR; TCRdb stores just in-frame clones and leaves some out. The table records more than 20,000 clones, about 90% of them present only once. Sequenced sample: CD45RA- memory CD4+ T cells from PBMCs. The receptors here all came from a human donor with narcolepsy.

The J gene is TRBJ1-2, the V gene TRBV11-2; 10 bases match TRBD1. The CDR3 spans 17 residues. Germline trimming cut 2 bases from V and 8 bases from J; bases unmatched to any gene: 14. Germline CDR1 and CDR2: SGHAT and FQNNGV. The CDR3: CASSLMYPGQGFDGYTF. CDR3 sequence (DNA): TGTGCCAGCAGCTTAATGTACCCGGGACAGGGGTTTGACGGCTACACCTTC. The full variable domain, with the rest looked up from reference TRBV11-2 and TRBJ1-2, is EAGVAQSPRYKIIEKRQSVAFWCNPISGHATLYWYQQILGQGPKLLIQFQNNGVVDDSQLPKDRFSAERLKGVDSTLKIQPAKLEDSAVYLCASSLMYPGQGFDGYTFGSGTRLTVV.

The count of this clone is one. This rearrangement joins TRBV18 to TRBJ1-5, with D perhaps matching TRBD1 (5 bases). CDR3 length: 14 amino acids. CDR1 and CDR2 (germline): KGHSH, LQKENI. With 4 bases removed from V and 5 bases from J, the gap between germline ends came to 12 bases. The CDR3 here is CASSQQGRDQPQHF. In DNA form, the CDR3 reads TGTGCCAGCTCACAGCAGGGCCGGGATCAGCCCCAGCATTTT.

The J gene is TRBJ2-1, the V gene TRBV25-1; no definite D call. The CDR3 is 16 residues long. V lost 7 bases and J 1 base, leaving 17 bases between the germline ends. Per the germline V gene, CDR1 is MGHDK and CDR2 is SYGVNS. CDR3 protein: CASTYPGKPSYNEQFF. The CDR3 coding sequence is TGTGCCAGCACCTACCCCGGAAAGCCTTCCTACAATGAGCAGTTCTTC.

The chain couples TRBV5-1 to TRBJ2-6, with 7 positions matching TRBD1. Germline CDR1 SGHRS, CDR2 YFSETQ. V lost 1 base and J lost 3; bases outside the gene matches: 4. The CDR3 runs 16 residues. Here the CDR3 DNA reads TGCGCCAGCAGCTTGCGACAGGGAAATGGGGCCAACGTCCTGACTTTC. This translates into CASSLRQGNGANVLTF.

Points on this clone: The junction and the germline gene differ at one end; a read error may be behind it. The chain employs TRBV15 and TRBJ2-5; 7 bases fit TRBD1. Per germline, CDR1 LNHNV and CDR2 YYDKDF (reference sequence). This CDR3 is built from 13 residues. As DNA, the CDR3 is TGTGCCACCAGCAGAGATAGAAACAGGGGAAAGCACTTC. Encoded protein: CATSRDRNRGKHF.

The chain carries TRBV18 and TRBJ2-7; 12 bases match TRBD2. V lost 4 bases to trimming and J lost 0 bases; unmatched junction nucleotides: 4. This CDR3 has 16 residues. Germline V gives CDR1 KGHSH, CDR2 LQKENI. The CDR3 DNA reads TGTGCCAGCTCACTCGGGACTAGCGGGCTCTCCTACGAGCAGTACTTC. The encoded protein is CASSLGTSGLSYEQYF.

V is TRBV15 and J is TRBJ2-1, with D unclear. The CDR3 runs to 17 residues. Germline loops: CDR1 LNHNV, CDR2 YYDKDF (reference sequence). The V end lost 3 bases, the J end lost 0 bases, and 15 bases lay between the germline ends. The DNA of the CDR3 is TGTGCCACCAGCAGTTCAGGCGGAAGGAGCTCCTACAATGAGCAGTTCTTC. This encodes CATSSSGGRSSYNEQFF.

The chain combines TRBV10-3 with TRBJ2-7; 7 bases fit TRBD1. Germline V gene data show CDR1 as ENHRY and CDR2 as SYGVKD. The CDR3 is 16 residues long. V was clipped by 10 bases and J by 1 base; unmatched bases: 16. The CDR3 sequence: CATMTGSGTASYEQYF. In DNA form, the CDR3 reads TGTGCCACCATGACCGGCTCCGGGACAGCATCCTACGAGCAGTACTTC.

CDR3 in amino acids: CSVEDHGTGEAFF. DNA of the CDR3: TGCAGCGTTGAAGATCATGGGACAGGGGAAGCTTTCTTT. V usage is TRBV29-1 and J usage is TRBJ1-1, with 9 bases lining up with TRBD1. CDR3 length: 13 residues. Germline CDR1 and CDR2: SQVTM and ANQGSEA. Unmatched junction bases numbered 4, after V lost 0 bases and J lost 8 bases.

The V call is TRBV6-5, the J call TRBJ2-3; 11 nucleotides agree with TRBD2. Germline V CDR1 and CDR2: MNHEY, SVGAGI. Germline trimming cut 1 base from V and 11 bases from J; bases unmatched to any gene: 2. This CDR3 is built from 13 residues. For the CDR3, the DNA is TGTGCCAGCAGTTACTTAGCGGGAGGGGGGCAGTATTTT. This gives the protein CASSYLAGGGQYF.

The CDR3 is CASSLVGGGTDTQYF. CDR3 coding DNA: TGTGCCAGCAGCTTAGTAGGGGGGGGCACAGATACGCAGTATTTT. The chain uses TRBV7-6 and TRBJ2-3, with D possibly being TRBD2 (7 bases). Trimming pared 1 base from V and 1 base from J, leaving 9 bases between. Germline CDR1 and CDR2: SGHVS and FNYEAQ. This CDR3 comprises 15 residues.

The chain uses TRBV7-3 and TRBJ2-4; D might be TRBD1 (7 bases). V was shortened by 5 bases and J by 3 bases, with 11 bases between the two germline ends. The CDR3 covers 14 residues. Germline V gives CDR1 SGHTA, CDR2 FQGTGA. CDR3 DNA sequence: TGTGCCAGCAGCGCGCAGGGGGGCAAAAACATTCAGTACTTC. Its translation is CASSAQGGKNIQYF.

CDR3 amino acids: CASSPFPGELFF. The CDR3 DNA is TGTGCCAGCAGTCCCTTTCCCGGGGAGCTGTTTTTT. The chain employs TRBV4-2 and TRBJ2-2; unclear D gene. With 6 bases removed from V and 6 bases from J, the gap between germline ends came to 8 bases. Germline CDR1 is LGHNA and CDR2 is YNFKEQ. CDR3 length: 12 residues.

The CDR3 coding sequence is TGTGCCAGCAGCGTAGGGGGGACCTCCTACAATGAGCAGTTCTTC. It codes for CASSVGGTSYNEQFF. The chain recombines TRBV9 with TRBJ2-1; TRBD1 or TRBD2 may be the D gene (5 bases each). Germline CDR1 and CDR2: SGDLS and YYNGEE. The ends were cut back, 0 bases at V and 0 bases at J, with 7 bases in the middle. This CDR3 has 15 amino acids.